This entry concerns a single T cell receptor beta chain. The antigen remains unidentified. Treatment: roughly 11-day PBMC culture with coronavirus spike peptide pools or control peptides (ViraFEST assay). Researchers collected the unexposed donor's CD4+ T cells before the COVID-19 pandemic (2011-2018). Before TCRs were sequenced, ViraFEST expanded antigen-specific T cells with peptide pools. The sample comes from a study of vaccination and CD4 T cells after COVID-19. Background on the study: Cultures acting as controls obtained a CEFX pool, an HIV-1 Nef pool, or no peptide.

The CDR3 contains 12 residues. Germline CDR1 is SGHVS and CDR2 is FQNEAQ. V lost 4 bases, J lost 2 bases, and 4 bases lay in between. Oncomine TCR Beta short-read sequencing was applied to DNA from cultured CD4+ T cells. TCRdb reprocessed the PCR reads via MiXCR and lists one record per CDR3 protein. The table has approximately 5,000 distinct CDR3 sequences, less than 35% seen once. This sequence joins TRBV7-8 and TRBJ2-3, with unresolved D. Sequencing was performed on CD4+ T cells from blood, cultured in vitro. The receptor comes from a human donor in good health. The CDR3 DNA reads as TGTGCCAGCAGCTCCTACACAGATACGCAGTATTTT. Its protein product is CASSSYTDTQYF.